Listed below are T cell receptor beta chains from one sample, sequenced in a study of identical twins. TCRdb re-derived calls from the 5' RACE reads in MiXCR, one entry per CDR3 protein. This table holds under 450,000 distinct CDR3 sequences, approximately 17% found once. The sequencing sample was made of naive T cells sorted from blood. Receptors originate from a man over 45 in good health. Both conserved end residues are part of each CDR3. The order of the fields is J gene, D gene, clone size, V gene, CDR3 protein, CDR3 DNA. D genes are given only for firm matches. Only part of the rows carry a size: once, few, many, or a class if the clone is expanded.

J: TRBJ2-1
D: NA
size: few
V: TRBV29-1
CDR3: CSVAGPDYNEQFF
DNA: TGCAGCGTTGCGGGACCGGATTACAATGAGCAGTTCTTC

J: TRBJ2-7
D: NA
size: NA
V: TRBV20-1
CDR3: CSARPDNYEQYF
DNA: TGCAGTGCTAGACCAGACAACTACGAGCAGTACTTC

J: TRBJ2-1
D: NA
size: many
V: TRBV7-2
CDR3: CASSFDGVSYNEQFF
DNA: TGTGCCAGCAGCTTTGACGGGGTATCCTACAATGAGCAGTTCTTC

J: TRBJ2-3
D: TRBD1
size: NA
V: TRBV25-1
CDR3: CASKQTGILSDKQYF
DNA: TGTGCCAGCAAGCAGACAGGGATCTTATCGGATAAGCAGTATTTT

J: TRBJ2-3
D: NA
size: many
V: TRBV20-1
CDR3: CSARDRMHRTDTQYF
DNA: TGCAGTGCTAGAGATCGAATGCACCGGACAGATACGCAGTATTTT

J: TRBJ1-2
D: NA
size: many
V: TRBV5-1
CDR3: CASSLEFGANYGYTF
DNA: TGCGCCAGCAGCTTGGAATTTGGGGCTAACTATGGCTACACCTTC

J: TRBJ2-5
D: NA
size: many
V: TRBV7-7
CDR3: CASSLSMTGRGTQETQYF
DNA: TGTGCCAGCAGCTTATCGATGACCGGCCGGGGGACCCAAGAGACCCAGTACTTC

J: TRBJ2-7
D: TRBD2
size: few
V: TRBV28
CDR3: CASSLGLAGGQSYEQYF
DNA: TGTGCCAGCAGTTTGGGACTAGCGGGGGGGCAGTCCTACGAGCAGTACTTC

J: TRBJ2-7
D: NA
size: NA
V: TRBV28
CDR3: CASRTQGGDYEQYF
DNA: TGTGCCAGCAGGACCCAGGGGGGGGACTACGAGCAGTACTTC

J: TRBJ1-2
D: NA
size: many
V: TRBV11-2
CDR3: CASSLDRGRGNYGYTF
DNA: TGTGCCAGCAGCTTAGATCGGGGGAGGGGTAACTATGGCTACACCTTC

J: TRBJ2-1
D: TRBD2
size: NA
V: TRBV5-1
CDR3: CASGGLAGQSYNEQFF
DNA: TGCGCCAGCGGTGGACTAGCGGGGCAGTCCTACAATGAGCAGTTCTTC

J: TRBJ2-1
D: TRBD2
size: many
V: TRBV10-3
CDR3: CAISVPEREGQNNEQFF
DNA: TGTGCCATCAGTGTCCCGGAGCGGGAGGGACAAAACAATGAGCAGTTCTTC

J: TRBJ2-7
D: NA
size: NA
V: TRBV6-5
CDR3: CASSYSKGGWVREQYF
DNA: TGTGCCAGCAGTTACTCTAAAGGGGGTTGGGTACGCGAGCAGTACTTC

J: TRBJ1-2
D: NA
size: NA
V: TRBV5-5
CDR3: CASSLSPKDGSYGYTF
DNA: TGTGCCAGCAGCTTGTCGCCTAAGGATGGTAGCTATGGCTACACCTTC

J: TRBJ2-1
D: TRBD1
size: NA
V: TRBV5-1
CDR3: CASSLTGASNSEQFF
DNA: TGCGCCAGCAGCTTGACAGGGGCATCGAATAGTGAGCAGTTCTTC

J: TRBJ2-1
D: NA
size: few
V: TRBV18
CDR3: CASSRRGQYNEQFF
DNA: TGTGCCAGCTCACGACGGGGCCAGTACAATGAGCAGTTCTTC

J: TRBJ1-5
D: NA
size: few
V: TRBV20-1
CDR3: CSAPGGYSNQPQHF
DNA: TGCAGTGCACCGGGGGGTTATAGCAATCAGCCCCAGCATTTT

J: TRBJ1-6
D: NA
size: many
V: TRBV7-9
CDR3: CASSLAAGNSPLHF
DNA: TGTGCCAGCAGCTTAGCCGCCGGGAATTCACCCCTCCACTTT

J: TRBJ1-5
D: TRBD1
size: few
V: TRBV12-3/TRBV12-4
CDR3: CASRVGQGRQPQHF
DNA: TGTGCCAGCAGGGTGGGACAGGGGCGTCAGCCCCAGCATTTT

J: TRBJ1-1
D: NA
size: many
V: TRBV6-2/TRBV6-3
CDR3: CASSYSIVGTQNTEAFF
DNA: TGTGCCAGCAGTTACTCGATTGTAGGCACCCAGAACACTGAAGCTTTCTTT

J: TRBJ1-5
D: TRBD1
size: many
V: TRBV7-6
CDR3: CASSSDRDQPQHF
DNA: TGTGCCAGCAGCTCTGACAGGGATCAGCCCCAGCATTTT

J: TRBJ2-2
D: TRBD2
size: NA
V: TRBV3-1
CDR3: CASSQDHLAGGNTGELFF
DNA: TGTGCCAGCAGCCAAGACCACCTAGCGGGGGGGAACACCGGGGAGCTGTTTTTT

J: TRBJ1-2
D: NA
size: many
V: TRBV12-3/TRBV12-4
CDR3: CASSLGLGYGYTF
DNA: TGTGCCAGCAGTTTGGGGCTAGGGTATGGCTACACCTTC

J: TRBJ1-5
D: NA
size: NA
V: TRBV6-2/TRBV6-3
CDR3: CASSYSTRQPQHF
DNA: TGTGCCAGCAGTTACTCGACGCGTCAGCCCCAGCATTTT

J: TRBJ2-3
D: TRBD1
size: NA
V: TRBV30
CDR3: CAWSTDRGSDTQYF
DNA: TGTGCCTGGAGTACCGACAGGGGGTCAGATACGCAGTATTTT

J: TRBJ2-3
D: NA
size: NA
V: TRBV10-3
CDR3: CATYSGVTDTQYF
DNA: TGTGCCACCTATAGTGGGGTCACAGATACGCAGTATTTT

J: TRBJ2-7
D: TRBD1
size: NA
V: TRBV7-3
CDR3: CASSLNYGTGAQEQYF
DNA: TGTGCCAGCAGCTTAAATTATGGGACAGGGGCCCAGGAGCAGTACTTC

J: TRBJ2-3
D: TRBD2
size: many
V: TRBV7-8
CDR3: CASNPVGLAADTQYF
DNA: TGTGCCAGCAACCCCGTGGGACTAGCGGCAGATACGCAGTATTTT

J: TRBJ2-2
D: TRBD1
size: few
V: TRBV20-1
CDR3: CSAPDRGRSNTGELFF
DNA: TGCAGTGCACCTGACAGGGGGCGATCGAACACCGGGGAGCTGTTTTTT